This TCR beta chain was recorded in a study of blood T cell repertoires in COVID-19. Turning to the study itself: Samples of COVID-19 (acute and convalescent) were obtained from the United States, Italy and Spain.

This CDR3 has 16 amino acids. Here immunoSEQ multiplex PCR was the method, and the copy in TCRdb shows in-frame clones only, minus some. This table holds 150,000 or so clones, about 85% found once. This receptor was taken from a man between 60 and 70 years old who had recovered from COVID-19. What was sequenced was peripheral blood. The chain has TRBV22-1 and TRBJ1-1; TRBD1, the table's D call, was not compared with the DNA. TRBV22-1 is termed a pseudogene. This CDR3 is CPGSARENRGFTEAFF. The CDR3 bases are TGTCCTGGGAGCGCACGTGAGAACAGGGGCTTCACTGAAGCTTTCTTT.